The 9 T cell receptor beta chains listed next were all sequenced from one sample in a study of shared clonotypes between healthy human individuals. Clones were sequenced by immunoSEQ multiplex PCR, and TCRdb holds only the in-frame ones, with some missing. In the table there are about 2.4 million clones, over 85% of which are singletons. Sequencing input: naive CD4+ T cells from PBMCs. Subset in this sample: CD45RA+ positively selected. These receptors all come from a man between 18 and 35 years old in good health. Some clones in this sample may be carry-over from other donors' samples.

This chain connects TRBV15 to TRBJ1-1; D ambiguous. CDR3 length: 12 amino acids. V was shortened by 2 bases and J by 6 bases, with 7 bases between the two germline ends. The germline CDR1 and CDR2 sequences are LNHNV and YYDKDF (reference sequence). Here the CDR3 reads CATSRPFSEAFF. In DNA form, the CDR3 reads TGTGCCACCAGCAGACCCTTTTCTGAAGCTTTCTTT.

The rearrangement joins TRBV28 to TRBJ2-3, with D perhaps matching TRBD1 or TRBD2 (6 bases each). V lost 1 base and J 3 bases, leaving 14 bases between the germline ends. CDR3 length: 16 amino acids. CDR1 and CDR2 from the germline V gene are MDHEN and SYDVKM. CDR3 sequence (DNA): TGTGCCAGCAGTTTATCAGGACGGGGGCGGACAGATACGCAGTATTTT. This sequence encodes CASSLSGRGRTDTQYF.

Concerning this clone itself: Other DNA sequences from this sample encode an identical CDR3 as well. The chain carries TRBV5-1 and TRBJ2-5, with a tentative D call TRBD1 (6 bases). Trimming took off 4 bases at V and 0 bases at J, with 7 bases between the two ends. The germline CDR1 and CDR2 sequences are SGHRS and YFSETQ. CDR3 size: 13 residues. The chain's CDR3 is CASSRTDQETQYF. The CDR3 region has the DNA TGCGCCAGCAGCCGGACAGACCAAGAGACCCAGTACTTC.

The gene calls are TRBV6-1 and TRBJ2-5; 10 bases line up with TRBD2. CDR1 is MNHNS and CDR2 is SASEGT in the germline V gene. V dropped 2 bases and J dropped 4; count of bases not matched to a gene: 10. CDR3 length: 17 amino acids. CDR3 DNA: TGTGCCAGCAGTGAACGCTGGGCTAGCGGGAGCGGAGAGACCCAGTACTTC. Protein sequence: CASSERWASGSGETQYF.

V gene TRBV5-6 combines with J gene TRBJ1-4, with 7 bases identical to TRBD1. The CDR3 has 16 amino acids. The trim removed 0 bases at V and 4 bases at J, leaving 6 bases unmatched. CDR1 is SGHDT, CDR2 YYEEEE, per germline. In DNA form, the CDR3 reads TGTGCCAGCAGCTTGGGTAGACAGGGCTATAATGAAAAACTGTTTTTT. This gives the protein CASSLGRQGYNEKLFF. The full variable domain, in which reference TRBV5-6 and TRBJ1-4 provide the parts outside the CDR3, is DAGVTQSPTHLIKTRGQQVTLRCSPKSGHDTVSWYQQALGQGPQFIFQYYEEEERQRGNFPDRFSGHQFPNYSSELNVNALLLGDSALYLCASSLGRQGYNEKLFFGSGTQLSVL.

This clone was detected only once. V is TRBV27 and J is TRBJ2-2; the D gene is possibly TRBD2 (6 bases). Germline V gives CDR1 MNHEY, CDR2 SMNVEV (reference sequence). This CDR3 comprises 14 residues. Trimming pared 8 bases from V and 1 base from J, leaving 11 bases between. In nucleotides, the CDR3 is TGTGCCAGCGTAGAGCGGGTGAACACCGGGGAGCTGTTTTTT. Protein: CASVERVNTGELFF.

This chain links TRBV2 with TRBJ2-1; D possibly uses TRBD1 or TRBD2 (5 bases each). V lost 3 bases and J 12 bases, leaving 18 bases between the germline ends. The CDR3 totals 14 residues. Per the germline V gene, CDR1 is SNHLY and CDR2 is FYNNEI. The CDR3 DNA reads as TGTGCCAGCAGTGAGATCTTTATGGGGGTGGGGCAGTTCTTC. Translation gives CASSEIFMGVGQFF.

This clone was observed once. In DNA, the CDR3 is TGCGCCAGCAGTGAGTCGCGGGGAAATAGGCTCATCTCTGGAAACACCATATATTTT. It yields the protein CASSESRGNRLISGNTIYF. This chain links TRBV10-1 with TRBJ1-3, with D unresolved. V lost 0 bases to trimming and J lost 0 bases, with 18 bases between them. Per the germline V gene, CDR1 is WNHNN and CDR2 is SYGVQD (reference sequence). The CDR3 runs to 19 residues.

The V call is TRBV2, the J call TRBJ2-3, with D maybe TRBD1 (6 bases). The CDR3 has 14 amino acids. Per the germline V gene, CDR1 is SNHLY and CDR2 is FYNNEI. V was trimmed by 7 bases and J by 1 base, leaving 12 bases between them. CDR3 sequence reads: CASTGAVGTDTQYF. CDR3 DNA: TGTGCCAGCACAGGGGCCGTAGGCACAGATACGCAGTATTTT.